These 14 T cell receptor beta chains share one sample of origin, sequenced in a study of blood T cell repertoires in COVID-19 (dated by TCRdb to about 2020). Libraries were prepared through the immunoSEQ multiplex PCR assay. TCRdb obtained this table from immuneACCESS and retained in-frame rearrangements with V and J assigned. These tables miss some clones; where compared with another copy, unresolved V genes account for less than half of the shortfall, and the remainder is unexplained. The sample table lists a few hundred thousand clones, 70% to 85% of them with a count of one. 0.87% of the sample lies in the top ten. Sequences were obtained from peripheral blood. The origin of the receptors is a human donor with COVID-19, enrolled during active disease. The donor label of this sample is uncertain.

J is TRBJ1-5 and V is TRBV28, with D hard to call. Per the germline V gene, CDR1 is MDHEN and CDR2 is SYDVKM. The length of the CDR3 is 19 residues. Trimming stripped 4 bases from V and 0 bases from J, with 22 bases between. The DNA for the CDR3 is TGTGCCAGCAGTTCGCAAAGGGCAGAAGGGAGGATTAGCAATCAGCCCCAGCATTTT. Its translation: CASSSQRAEGRISNQPQHF.

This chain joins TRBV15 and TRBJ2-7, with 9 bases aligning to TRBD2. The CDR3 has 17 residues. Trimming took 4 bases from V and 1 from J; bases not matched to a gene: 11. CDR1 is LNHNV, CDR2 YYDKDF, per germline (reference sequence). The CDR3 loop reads CATSTSGTQWGSYEQYF. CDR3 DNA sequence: TGTGCCACCAGCACTAGCGGGACGCAATGGGGTTCCTACGAGCAGTACTTC.

The CDR3 sequence is CASSLIVGYTF. CDR3 sequence (DNA): TGTGCCAGCAGTTTAATAGTCGGCTACACCTTC. The chain uses TRBV28 and TRBJ1-2, with D unresolved. The CDR3 has 11 residues. The V and J ends lost 2 bases and 8 bases respectively, with 6 bases between them. Germline lookup yields CDR1 MDHEN and CDR2 SYDVKM.

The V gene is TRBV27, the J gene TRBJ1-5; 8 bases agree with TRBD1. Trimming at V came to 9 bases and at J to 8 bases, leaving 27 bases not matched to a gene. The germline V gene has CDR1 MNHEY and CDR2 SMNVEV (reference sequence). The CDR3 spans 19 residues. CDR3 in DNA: TGTGCCAGGACACACCTCAGGGGGCATTTAGCAACCACCTTAAAGCCCCAGCATTTT. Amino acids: CARTHLRGHLATTLKPQHF.

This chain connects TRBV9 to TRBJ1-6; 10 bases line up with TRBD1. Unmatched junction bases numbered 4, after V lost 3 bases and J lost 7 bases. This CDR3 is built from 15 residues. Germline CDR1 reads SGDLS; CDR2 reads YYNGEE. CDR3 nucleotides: TGTGCCAGCAGCGGGGGACAGGGGTCCAATTCACCCCTCCACTTT. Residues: CASSGGQGSNSPLHF.

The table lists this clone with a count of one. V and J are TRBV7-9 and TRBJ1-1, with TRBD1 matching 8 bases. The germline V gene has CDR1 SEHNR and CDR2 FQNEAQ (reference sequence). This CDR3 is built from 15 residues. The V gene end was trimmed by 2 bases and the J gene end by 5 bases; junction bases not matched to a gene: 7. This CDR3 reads CASSLSATGGTEAFF. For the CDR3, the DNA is TGTGCCAGCAGCTTATCCGCCACAGGGGGAACTGAAGCTTTCTTT.

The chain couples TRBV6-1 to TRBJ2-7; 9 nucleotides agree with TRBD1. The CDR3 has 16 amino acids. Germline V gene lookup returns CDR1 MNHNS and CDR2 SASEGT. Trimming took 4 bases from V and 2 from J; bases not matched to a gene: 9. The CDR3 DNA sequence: TGTGCCAGCAGTGCGGGACAGGGAGTAGTAGCCTACGAGCAGTACTTC. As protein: CASSAGQGVVAYEQYF.

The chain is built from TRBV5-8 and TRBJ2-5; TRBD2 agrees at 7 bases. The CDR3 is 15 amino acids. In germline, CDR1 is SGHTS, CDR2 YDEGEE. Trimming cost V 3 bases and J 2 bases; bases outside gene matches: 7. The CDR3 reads CASSSGLLLQETQYF. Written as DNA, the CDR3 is TGTGCCAGCAGCTCGGGACTACTACTTCAAGAGACCCAGTACTTC.

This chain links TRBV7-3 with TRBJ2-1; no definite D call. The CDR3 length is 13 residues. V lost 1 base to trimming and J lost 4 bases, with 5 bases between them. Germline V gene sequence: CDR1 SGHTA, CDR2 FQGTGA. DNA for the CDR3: TGTGCCAGCAGCTTAATCCAATACAATGAGCAGTTCTTC. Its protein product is CASSLIQYNEQFF.

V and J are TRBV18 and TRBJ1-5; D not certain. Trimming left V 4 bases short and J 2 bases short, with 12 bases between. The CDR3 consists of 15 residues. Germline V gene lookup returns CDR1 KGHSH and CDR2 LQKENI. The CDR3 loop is CASSRSTGGNQPQHF. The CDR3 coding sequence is TGTGCCAGCTCACGGAGTACCGGGGGCAATCAGCCCCAGCATTTT.

The CDR3 protein is CASSVADSEKLFF. CDR3 in DNA: TGTGCCAGCAGCGTAGCTGACAGTGAAAAACTGTTTTTT. The chain couples TRBV9 to TRBJ1-4; D may be TRBD1 (5 bases). This CDR3 spans 13 amino acids. V was pared by 0 bases and J by 7 bases, with 7 bases between. Looked up from germline, CDR1 is SGDLS and CDR2 is YYNGEE.

The CDR3 reads CASKEYGYTF. In nucleotides, the CDR3 is TGTGCCAGCAAGGAGTATGGCTACACCTTC. The chain employs TRBV6-5 and TRBJ1-2; D unresolved. V was clipped by 7 bases and J by 5 bases, with 5 bases between them. The CDR3 consists of 10 residues. Germline values: CDR1 MNHEY, CDR2 SVGAGI.

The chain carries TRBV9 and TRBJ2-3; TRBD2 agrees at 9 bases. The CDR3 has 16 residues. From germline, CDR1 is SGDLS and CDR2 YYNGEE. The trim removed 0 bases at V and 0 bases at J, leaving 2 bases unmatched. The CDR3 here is CASSVGSGGSTDTQYF. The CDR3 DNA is TGTGCCAGCAGCGTAGGGAGCGGGGGGAGCACAGATACGCAGTATTTT.

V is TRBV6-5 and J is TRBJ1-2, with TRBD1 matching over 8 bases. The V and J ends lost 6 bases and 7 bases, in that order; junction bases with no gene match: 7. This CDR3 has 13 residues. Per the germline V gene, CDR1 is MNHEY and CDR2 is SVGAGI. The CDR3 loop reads CASRLMDRAGYTF. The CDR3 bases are TGTGCCAGCAGGCTCATGGACAGGGCTGGCTACACCTTC.